One and the same sample provided the 8 T cell receptor beta chains below, sequenced in a study of T cells in Graves' hyperthyroidism and ophthalmopathy. The TCR beta CDR3 regions underwent amplification using RNA transcripts as the source. Initially, a first-round RT-PCR of the TCR CDR3 employed the HTBI primer set. TCRdb re-called the multiplex PCR reads through MiXCR, storing one row per CDR3 protein. Here the sample spans hundreds of thousands of distinct CDR3 sequences, about 14% being singletons. The sequencing input was blood. The receptors derive from a woman in her fifties or sixties with Graves' ophthalmopathy.

A few counts support this clonotype. This CDR3 reads CASSPPGLASIYEQFF. Here the CDR3 DNA reads TGTGCCAGCAGCCCCCCGGGACTAGCGTCGATATATGAGCAGTTCTTC. The V call is TRBV7-9, the J call TRBJ2-1; 10 positions match TRBD2. This CDR3 is 16 amino acids long. Germline trimming cut 5 bases from V and 8 bases from J; bases unmatched to any gene: 12. Per germline, CDR1 SEHNR and CDR2 FQNEAQ (reference sequence).

This clonotype was detected only a few times. V and J are TRBV5-4 and TRBJ2-5; 7 nucleotides line up with TRBD2. The CDR3 consists of 15 residues. Germline V gene data show CDR1 as SGHNT and CDR2 as YYREEE (reference sequence). Germline trimming cut 0 bases from V and 2 bases from J; bases unmatched to any gene: 4. CDR3 protein: CASSLDLAEQETQYF. CDR3 in DNA: TGTGCCAGCAGCTTGGACCTAGCGGAGCAAGAGACCCAGTACTTC.

This clonotype was recorded many times. V and J are TRBV7-2 and TRBJ1-6; 10 bases align to TRBD1. V lost 5 bases and J lost 5; bases outside the gene matches: 6. Germline V lookup: CDR1 SGHTA, CDR2 FQGNSA. The CDR3 totals 16 residues. CDR3 sequence reads: CASSPRDRGNNSPLHF. In DNA form, the CDR3 reads TGTGCCAGCAGCCCCCGGGACAGGGGAAATAATTCACCCCTCCACTTT.

This clonotype was counted many times. The V gene is TRBV11-3, the J gene TRBJ2-1; TRBD2 might be the D (5 bases). The V gene lost 1 base and the J gene lost 4 bases, with 8 bases spanning the gap. The germline V gene encodes CDR1 SGHNT and CDR2 YENEEA. This CDR3 comprises 14 residues. CDR3 in DNA: TGTGCCAGCAGCTTAGGCGGGCTTTACAATGAGCAGTTCTTC. Translation: CASSLGGLYNEQFF.

Ten or more counts support this clonotype. The gene calls are TRBV3-1 and TRBJ1-1, with no clear D. CDR1 and CDR2 from the germline V gene are LGHDT and YNNKEL (reference sequence). The CDR3 length is 14 residues. Trimming shortened V by 5 bases and J by 4 bases, and 14 bases separated the two germline ends. CDR3 nucleotide sequence: TGTGCCAGCAGCACGAGGCAGGCCACCACTGAAGCTTTCTTT. Translating it yields CASSTRQATTEAFF.

This clonotype was picked up many times. V is TRBV6-1 and J is TRBJ2-5; D is perhaps TRBD1 (6 bases). CDR3 length: 12 residues. Trimming pared 3 bases from V and 4 bases from J, leaving 6 bases between. Germline V gene data show CDR1 as MNHNS and CDR2 as SASEGT. Here the CDR3 reads CASSDRGETQYF. CDR3 sequence (DNA): TGTGCCAGCAGTGACAGGGGAGAGACCCAGTACTTC.

CDR3 region: CASILSRGQPQHF. The CDR3 DNA reads as TGTGCCAGCATTCTGTCACGGGGTCAGCCCCAGCATTTT. The chain couples TRBV2 to TRBJ1-5; D is unresolved. The CDR3 has 13 residues. Germline V lookup: CDR1 SNHLY, CDR2 FYNNEI. Trimming removed 7 bases from V and 6 bases from J, with 13 bases in between.

This clonotype has a handful of counts. The chain recombines TRBV29-1 with TRBJ2-6, with 7 bases identical to TRBD2. Per germline, CDR1 SQVTM and CDR2 ANQGSEA. V shed 4 bases, J shed 3 bases, and the junction held 3 bases outside the gene matches. This CDR3 comprises 14 residues. CDR3 bases: TGCAGCGTTGCTGGGGGGGGTGGGGCCAACGTCCTGACTTTC. It codes for CSVAGGGGANVLTF.